This TCR beta chain stems from a study of shared clonotypes between healthy human individuals. Whole-study findings and limits: The four-donor shared clonotypes exceeded non-shared clonotypes in generation probability, with non-shared ones scoring lower.

Using immunoSEQ multiplex PCR, the repertoire was profiled, and TCRdb retains in-frame clones only, with some absent. The table shows some 2,400,000 clones, with approximately 94% occurring only once. In the case of this clone: The antigen is not known.

Naive CD45RA+ and memory CD45RA-negative subsets were split from CD4+ cells. The CDR3 is made up of 13 amino acids. V was clipped by 4 bases and J by 10 bases, with 16 bases between them. CDR1 is MNHEY, CDR2 SVGAGI, per germline. The chain recombines TRBV6-5 with TRBJ1-1; no definite D call. This clonotype originated in a man aged 18 to 35 in good health. Sequenced sample: naive CD4+ T cells sorted from blood. Subset in this sample: CD45RA+ positively selected. The CDR3 sequence is CASSSPRHLSAFF. The CDR3 coding sequence is TGTGCCAGCAGTTCCCCCCGACACTTATCAGCTTTCTTT.